The TCR beta chain described here comes from a study of CD8 T cells in Susac syndrome. Study-level findings and limits: Only a relatively small number of individuals were included in the TCR sequencing and HLA analysis.

The CDR3 is 16 amino acids. Per the germline V gene, CDR1 is KGHSH and CDR2 is LQKENI. Trimming took 3 bases from V and 0 from J, leaving 14 bases between them. An amount of RNA that ranged from roughly 0.45 to 1 ug was reverse transcribed with random hexamers. With immunoSEQ multiplex PCR, TCR beta CDR3 was amplified across 54 Vbeta and 13 Jbeta. TCRdb called the immunoSEQ multiplex PCR reads again in MiXCR, with one record for every CDR3 protein. This table has 400,000 or so distinct CDR3 sequences, 85% to 90% appearing once. Note on this clonotype: Its antigen is undetermined.

Both CD4+ and CD8+ T cells were negatively isolated, and TEMRA cells underwent FACS enrichment. The V call is TRBV18, the J call TRBJ1-1; D ambiguous. This TCR came from a human donor with multiple sclerosis. The sample taken for sequencing was CD8+ T cells from PBMCs. The CDR3 region is CASSPINDNLNTEAFF. The CDR3 DNA reads as TGTGCCAGCTCACCCATAAATGACAACCTGAACACTGAAGCTTTCTTT.